This T cell receptor (beta chain) came from a study of blood T cell repertoires in COVID-19. Sequenced by immunoSEQ multiplex PCR; TCRdb stores in-frame clones only, minus some. This sample has around 55,000 clones, with 80% to 90% found just once. V was trimmed by 0 bases and J by 8 bases, leaving 8 bases between them. The CDR3 extends over 12 amino acids. Germline V gives CDR1 SGDLS, CDR2 YYNGEE. The specimen sequenced was peripheral blood. The V call is TRBV9, the J call TRBJ1-2; D is unresolved. The source of this sequence is a man between 35 and 55 years old with COVID-19, enrolled during active disease. The CDR3 nucleotides read TGTGCCAGCAGCGTAGTCGAGGGAGGCTACACCTTC. Its protein product is CASSVVEGGYTF.